The 7 T cell receptor beta chains below all came from one sample that was sequenced in a study of cytomegalovirus exposure and HLA in healthy donors. A multiplex PCR was run with 60 Vbeta primers and 13 Jbeta primers. Profiled with immunoSEQ multiplex PCR; TCRdb holds only in-frame clones, not every one. This table has some 170,000 clones, about 77% appearing once. Sequenced sample: PBMCs. All receptors derive from a man between 18 and 35 years old in good health and CMV-seropositive.

J is TRBJ1-1 and V is TRBV6-5; TRBD1 aligns across 9 bases. J was trimmed by 10 bases and V by 4 bases; bases with no gene match: 10. This CDR3 is built from 14 residues. The germline V gene has CDR1 MNHEY and CDR2 SVGAGI. The chain's CDR3 is CASSSNRDRVGAFF. The CDR3 DNA follows: TGTGCCAGCAGTTCGAACCGGGACAGGGTGGGAGCTTTCTTT.

This chain connects TRBV27 to TRBJ2-6; D gene uncertain. CDR3 length: 16 residues. Germline values: CDR1 MNHEY, CDR2 SMNVEV (reference sequence). V was cut by 8 bases and J by 0 bases, with 14 bases left in between. CDR3 nucleotide sequence: TGTGCCAGCCAAAGGATGGGCCCCTCTGGGGCCAACGTCCTGACTTTC. Translated: CASQRMGPSGANVLTF.

The genes are TRBV7-9 and TRBJ1-4; 8 bases agree with TRBD1. Germline V gene data show CDR1 as SEHNR and CDR2 as FQNEAQ (reference sequence). Losses at the gene ends were 6 bases for V and 7 bases for J; bases not matched to a gene: 10. This CDR3 spans 15 amino acids. The CDR3 nucleotides read TGTGCCAGCAGTCAACTTACAGGGGGGGGTGAAAAACTGTTTTTT. Amino acid sequence: CASSQLTGGGEKLFF.

The rearrangement joins TRBV18 to TRBJ1-2; 8 bases line up with TRBD1. The CDR3 has 16 residues. Germline V CDR1 and CDR2: KGHSH, LQKENI. V lost 3 bases to trimming and J lost 5 bases; unmatched junction nucleotides: 11. CDR3 sequence reads: CASSPLQGQALYGYTF. The CDR3 bases are TGTGCCAGCTCACCGTTACAGGGACAGGCCCTTTATGGCTACACCTTC.

The chain is built from TRBV2 and TRBJ2-7; TRBD1 matches at 9 bases. Germline CDR1 and CDR2: SNHLY and FYNNEI. The CDR3 contains 15 residues. Trimming removed 6 bases from V and 4 bases from J; junction bases left unmatched: 10. The CDR3 here is CASSGDRVGGYEQYF. CDR3 bases: TGTGCCAGCAGCGGGGACAGGGTTGGGGGGTACGAGCAGTACTTC.

The CDR3 protein is CASSFLALGGPLAKNIQYF. CDR3 bases: TGTGCCAGCAGCTTCTTAGCGCTGGGAGGGCCTTTGGCCAAAAACATTCAGTACTTC. The chain links TRBV7-8 to TRBJ2-4; 7 positions match TRBD2. V dropped 3 bases and J dropped 1; count of bases not matched to a gene: 15. The CDR3 sequence is 19 residues long. The germline gives CDR1 SGHVS, CDR2 FQNEAQ.

The chain joins TRBV27 to TRBJ2-3; D is possibly TRBD2 (7 bases). The CDR3 spans 15 residues. V lost 4 bases and J 5 bases, leaving 16 bases between the germline ends. Per germline, CDR1 MNHEY and CDR2 SMNVEV (reference sequence). The DNA for the CDR3 is TGTGCCAGCAGTTCTAGTGGGGGGGCCATAGATACGCAGTATTTT. Protein: CASSSSGGAIDTQYF.